These 15 T cell receptor beta chains originate from one sample sequenced in a study of cytomegalovirus exposure and HLA in healthy donors. TCRdb's table, derived via immunoSEQ multiplex PCR, lists solely in-frame clones and lacks some. The table lists about 120,000 clones, about 90% of them singletons. The sample consisted of PBMCs. The receptors here all came from a young woman in good health and CMV-seronegative.

V and J are TRBV5-6 and TRBJ1-3; 7 positions agree with TRBD1. The CDR3 is 15 amino acids. Trimming at V came to 4 bases and at J to 2 bases, leaving 6 bases not matched to a gene. Per the germline V gene, CDR1 is SGHDT and CDR2 is YYEEEE. Here the CDR3 reads CASSHLTGTGNTIYF. The CDR3, as DNA: TGTGCCAGCAGCCACTTGACAGGGACTGGAAACACCATATATTTT. Together with reference TRBV5-6 and TRBJ1-3, the CDR3 gives the full variable domain: DAGVTQSPTHLIKTRGQQVTLRCSPKSGHDTVSWYQQALGQGPQFIFQYYEEEERQRGNFPDRFSGHQFPNYSSELNVNALLLGDSALYLCASSHLTGTGNTIYFGEGSWLTVV.

The rearrangement joins TRBV14 to TRBJ1-1; 9 bases agree with TRBD1. The ends lost 4 bases at V and 11 bases at J; junction bases unmatched: 5. Germline CDR1 and CDR2: SGHDN and FVKESK. This CDR3 comprises 12 residues. The CDR3 loop is CASSLAQGAAFF. The DNA for the CDR3 is TGTGCCAGCAGCCTAGCACAGGGGGCGGCTTTCTTT.

The rearrangement uses TRBV27 and TRBJ2-3; D unresolved. The CDR3 contains 16 residues. V lost 1 base to trimming and J lost 0 bases, with 11 bases between them. Germline V gives CDR1 MNHEY, CDR2 SMNVEV (reference sequence). CDR3 sequence (DNA): TGTGCCAGCAGTTTATACGGTCCGGTGAGCACAGATACGCAGTATTTT. Encoded protein: CASSLYGPVSTDTQYF.

This chain links TRBV27 with TRBJ2-1; 10 bases align to TRBD2. The CDR3 has 15 residues. CDR1 and CDR2 (germline): MNHEY, SMNVEV (reference sequence). V lost 0 bases and J lost 4; bases outside the gene matches: 0. CDR3 coding DNA: TGTGCCAGCAGTTTATCTAGCGGGGGGTACAATGAGCAGTTCTTC. This encodes CASSLSSGGYNEQFF.

The chain has TRBV10-1 and TRBJ2-7, with D unresolved. The CDR3 consists of 14 residues. CDR1 and CDR2 from the germline V gene are WNHNN and SYGVQD (reference sequence). Trimming pared 3 bases from V and 3 bases from J, leaving 12 bases between. The CDR3 coding sequence is TGCGCCAGCAGTGATTGGAGCAGAAGCTACGAGCAGTACTTC. Translation gives CASSDWSRSYEQYF.

The table lists this clone with a few counts. Written as DNA, the CDR3 is TGTGCCAGCAGTTTAGTTGGGGGGAATTCTTTCTTT. As protein: CASSLVGGNSFF. V and J are TRBV27 and TRBJ1-1, with D perhaps TRBD1 (5 bases). V lost 2 bases and J lost 12, with 13 bases in between. There are 12 residues in the CDR3. Germline V CDR1 and CDR2: MNHEY, SMNVEV (reference sequence).

The V gene is TRBV28, the J gene TRBJ1-1, with TRBD1 matching 10 bases. Trimming removed 4 bases from V and 5 bases from J; junction bases left unmatched: 7. This CDR3 contains 15 residues. The germline CDR1 and CDR2 sequences are MDHEN and SYDVKM. The CDR3 bases are TGTGCCAGCAGTTCGTCCGGGACAGGGGAAACTGAAGCTTTCTTT. Translating gives CASSSSGTGETEAFF.

The chain carries TRBV27 and TRBJ1-2; D not certain. V lost 3 bases and J lost 8, with 13 bases in between. The CDR3 is made up of 13 amino acids. Germline CDR1 MNHEY, CDR2 SMNVEV (reference sequence). The CDR3 is CASSFTGREGYTF. DNA of the CDR3: TGTGCCAGCAGTTTTACCGGGAGGGAAGGCTACACCTTC.

V and J are TRBV7-3 and TRBJ2-5; D is possibly TRBD1 (6 bases). Germline CDR1 is SGHTA and CDR2 is FQGTGA. The ends were cut back, 2 bases at V and 4 bases at J, with 14 bases in the middle. The length of the CDR3 is 15 residues. CDR3 coding DNA: TGTGCCAGCAGCTTAGGGGTGGGGGCCGCAGAGACCCAGTACTTC. Protein sequence: CASSLGVGAAETQYF.

This clone was seen a single time. The V and J genes are TRBV13 and TRBJ2-7; a weak D match, TRBD1 (5 bases). Trimming removed 4 bases from V and 3 bases from J, with 7 bases in between. Germline values: CDR1 PRHDT, CDR2 FYEKMQ (reference sequence). This CDR3 region has 12 residues. CDR3 sequence reads: CASSSQGYEQYF. Here the CDR3 DNA reads TGTGCCAGCAGCTCTCAGGGCTACGAGCAGTACTTC.

This clone was counted only a few times. The chain has TRBV28 and TRBJ2-7; D is unresolved. CDR3 size: 12 residues. Trimming stripped 6 bases from V and 0 bases from J, with 6 bases between. Germline-derived CDR1 and CDR2 are MDHEN and SYDVKM. Here the CDR3 DNA reads TGTGCCAGCAGCCGTATCTCCTACGAGCAGTACTTC. It encodes CASSRISYEQYF.

This chain links TRBV11-2 with TRBJ1-1; 9 bases map to TRBD1. This CDR3 region has 16 residues. Trimming took 0 bases from V and 0 from J; bases not matched to a gene: 2. Germline-derived CDR1 and CDR2 are SGHAT and FQNNGV. This chain's CDR3 is CASSLDGTGLNTEAFF. The CDR3 nucleotides are TGTGCCAGCAGCTTAGATGGGACAGGGCTGAACACTGAAGCTTTCTTT.

The J gene is TRBJ2-1, the V gene TRBV6-5, with D perhaps TRBD2 (5 bases). Trimming stripped 6 bases from V and 0 bases from J, with 9 bases between. Germline values: CDR1 MNHEY, CDR2 SVGAGI. The CDR3 consists of 14 residues. The CDR3 is CASSEGSSYNEQFF. For the CDR3, the DNA is TGTGCCAGCAGCGAAGGGAGCTCCTACAATGAGCAGTTCTTC.

This sequence joins TRBV5-6 and TRBJ2-5; 7 bases line up with TRBD2. Germline-derived CDR1 and CDR2 are SGHDT and YYEEEE. CDR3 size: 15 residues. V lost 2 bases and J lost 2; bases outside the gene matches: 6. The CDR3 DNA reads as TGTGCCAGCAGCTTTCTTGGGCGGGGGCAAGAGACCCAGTACTTC. Translated: CASSFLGRGQETQYF.

V gene TRBV7-2 combines with J gene TRBJ1-2; 12 nucleotides line up with TRBD1. Germline loops: CDR1 SGHTA, CDR2 FQGNSA. The CDR3 contains 14 residues. The V segment lost 5 bases and the J segment 8 bases; nucleotides outside the gene matches: 6. In DNA form, the CDR3 reads TGTGCCAGCAGCATGGGACAGGGGGCAGTAGGCTACACCTTC. Translating gives CASSMGQGAVGYTF.